This T cell receptor beta chain was captured by sequencing in a study of identical twins. MiXCR, applied by TCRdb to the 5' RACE reads, yields one record per CDR3 protein. Of about 190,000 distinct CDR3 sequences listed, roughly 15% are singletons. The V and J ends lost 4 bases and 3 bases, in that order; junction bases with no gene match: 5. Germline V gives CDR1 SGHDT, CDR2 YYEEEE. The CDR3 covers 14 residues. A further study also used this sample, focusing on T cells expressing NK-cell markers. From that report: In several donors, dominant clonotypes made up about 28.3-65% of CD3+CD56-NKG2C+ cells.

Sequenced sample: CD8+ T cells sorted from blood. V is TRBV5-6 and J is TRBJ1-2; 8 bases are a match to TRBD1. This receptor was obtained from a young woman in good health. Here the CDR3 reads CASSVQTGDYGYTF. The CDR3, as DNA: TGTGCCAGCAGCGTGCAGACAGGGGACTATGGCTACACCTTC.